The T cell receptor (beta chain) under discussion was sequenced for a study of blood T cell repertoires in COVID-19. Looking at the study overall: Samples came from the United States, Italy and Spain, spanning acute and convalescent COVID-19.

In the original analysis: Estimated nucleated cell counts came from reference gene primer amplification. Sequencing used immunoSEQ multiplex PCR; TCRdb keeps in-frame clones, though not all of them. V and J calls and clone size are given by that table; D and trimming were obtained from the DNA. Here the sample spans roughly 45,000 clones, approximately 86% being singletons. The CDR3 length is 16 residues. Losses at the gene ends were 5 bases for V and 3 bases for J; bases not matched to a gene: 7. In germline, CDR1 is ENHRY, CDR2 SYGVKD. Sequenced material: peripheral blood. The chain couples TRBV10-3 to TRBJ1-3; TRBD1 matches at 10 bases. This clonotype was sampled from a man in his sixties with active COVID-19. CDR3 loop: CAISPDRGFHGNTIYF. The CDR3 DNA reads as TGTGCCATCAGTCCGGACAGGGGGTTCCATGGAAACACCATATATTTT.